This T cell receptor beta chain was sequenced for a study of blood T cell repertoires in COVID-19. Study-wide context: COVID-19 samples from acute and convalescent phases originated in the United States, Italy and Spain. In each case, the material was cDNA or gDNA derived from T cells, B-cell-depleted T cells, or PBMCs.

Trimming pared 0 bases from V and 4 bases from J, leaving 13 bases between. Germline V gives CDR1 SGHTS, CDR2 YDEGEE. This CDR3 spans 16 amino acids. Authors' data handling: Estimates of nucleated cell counts were drawn from the amplification of reference gene primers. The assay was immunoSEQ multiplex PCR, and TCRdb's table has in-frame clones only and misses some. V and J calls and clone size are copied from that table; D and trimming were computed from the DNA. The data hold 65,000 to 95,000 clones, with around four fifths observed a single time. Sequenced: peripheral blood. The rearrangement links TRBV5-8 to TRBJ2-2, with a tentative D call TRBD2 (6 bases). The sequence was obtained from a man older than 75 with active or convalescent COVID-19. CDR3 in amino acids: CASSLAGLTSTGELFF. In DNA, the CDR3 is TGTGCCAGCAGCTTGGCCGGACTAACCTCCACCGGGGAGCTGTTTTTT.